The 19 T cell receptor beta chains below come from one sample, sequenced in a study of T cells in Graves' hyperthyroidism and ophthalmopathy. RNA transcripts served as the template for amplifying TCR beta CDR3 regions. With the HTBI primer set, the TCR CDR3 went through a first round of RT-PCR. TCRdb reprocessed the multiplex PCR reads with MiXCR, giving one entry per CDR3 protein. This sample has under 400,000 distinct CDR3 sequences, with around 16% found just once. The sequenced sample was blood. These receptors all stem from a man under 40 with Graves' hyperthyroidism.

The CDR3 loop is CASSARDTLSPLHF. CDR3 in DNA: TGTGCCAGCAGTGCACGGGACACCCTTTCACCCCTCCACTTT. This chain links TRBV2 with TRBJ1-6, with D possibly being TRBD1 (6 bases). This CDR3 region has 14 residues. The V gene lost 4 bases and the J gene lost 9 bases, with 13 bases spanning the gap. Germline V gene lookup returns CDR1 SNHLY and CDR2 FYNNEI.

This clonotype was detected ten times or more. This chain joins TRBV25-1 and TRBJ1-1; 8 bases align to TRBD1. The germline V gene encodes CDR1 MGHDK and CDR2 SYGVNS. With 5 bases clipped from V and 0 bases from J, the junction kept 5 bases outside the gene matches. The CDR3 is made up of 15 amino acids. The CDR3 nucleotides read TGTGCCAGCAGTCAGCCAGGGGGCGTGAACACTGAAGCTTTCTTT. Residues: CASSQPGGVNTEAFF.

This clonotype has only one observation. The chain uses TRBV19 and TRBJ1-2, with 7 bases matching TRBD1. Trimming removed 6 bases from V and 6 bases from J; junction bases left unmatched: 7. The germline V gene encodes CDR1 LNHDA and CDR2 SQIVND (reference sequence). This CDR3 region has 13 residues. The CDR3, as DNA: TGTGCCAGTAGCCTAGACAGGGAGAATGGCTACACCTTC. Translating it yields CASSLDRENGYTF. Looking up the rest from reference TRBV19 and TRBJ1-2 gives the full variable domain: DGGITQSPKYLFRKEGQNVTLSCEQNLNHDAMYWYRQDPGQGLRLIYYSQIVNDFQKGDIAEGYSVSREKKESFPLTVTSAQKNPTAFYLCASSLDRENGYTFGSGTRLTVV.

This clonotype was counted ten times or more. This chain connects TRBV11-3 to TRBJ1-2; D is perhaps TRBD1 (5 bases). Trimming pared 3 bases from V and 2 bases from J, leaving 13 bases between. CDR3 length: 15 residues. CDR1 and CDR2 from the germline V gene are SGHNT and YENEEA. CDR3 DNA: TGTGCCAGCAGCTTTAACGTCGACAGCAACTATGGCTACACCTTC. Protein product: CASSFNVDSNYGYTF.

In this sample, this clonotype turned up many times. The V call is TRBV27, the J call TRBJ2-6; D gene uncertain. V was clipped by 0 bases and J by 0 bases, with 3 bases between them. Germline V gene lookup returns CDR1 MNHEY and CDR2 SMNVEV (reference sequence). CDR3 length: 15 amino acids. CDR3 sequence (DNA): TGTGCCAGCAGTTTATCTAGCTCTGGGGCCAACGTCCTGACTTTC. This sequence encodes CASSLSSSGANVLTF.

This clonotype was picked up many times. This chain uses TRBV28 with TRBJ2-7, with D perhaps TRBD2 (6 bases). V was clipped by 3 bases and J by 0 bases, with 12 bases between them. The germline V gene encodes CDR1 MDHEN and CDR2 SYDVKM. CDR3 length: 15 residues. For the CDR3, the DNA is TGTGCCAGCAGTTTGGGCAGGAGGGCCTCCTACGAGCAGTACTTC. Residues: CASSLGRRASYEQYF.

CDR3 DNA sequence: TGTGCCAGCAGCTTCCCAGCCACGAGCCGGGGTACCGGGGAGCTGTTTTTT. It translates to CASSFPATSRGTGELFF. This rearrangement joins TRBV11-2 to TRBJ2-2; D is possibly TRBD2 (5 bases). Germline V gene sequence: CDR1 SGHAT, CDR2 FQNNGV. The CDR3 is 17 residues long. The V end was cut by 3 bases, the J end by 5 bases, with 19 bases between.

The chain links TRBV19 to TRBJ1-5; no firm D call. V gave up 3 bases and J gave up 9 bases, with 6 bases separating them. Germline V gene data show CDR1 as LNHDA and CDR2 as SQIVND (reference sequence). The CDR3 totals 11 residues. CDR3 in amino acids: CASSMGGPQHF. CDR3 coding DNA: TGTGCCAGTAGTATGGGTGGGCCCCAGCATTTT.

This clonotype came up many times. The chain has TRBV30 and TRBJ2-1; 9 bases fit TRBD1. V trimming: 3 bases; J trimming: 3 bases; junction bases outside the gene matches: 6. The CDR3 is 15 residues long. The V gene's germline CDR1 is GTSNPN and CDR2 SVGIG (reference sequence). The CDR3 nucleotides are TGTGCCTGGAGCGACCGGGACAGGGTCTACAATGAGCAGTTCTTC. Its protein is CAWSDRDRVYNEQFF. Combining the CDR3 with reference TRBV30 and TRBJ2-1 gives the whole variable domain SQTIHQWPATLVQPVGSPLSLECTVEGTSNPNLYWYRQAAGRGLQLLFYSVGIGQISSEVPQNLSASRPQDRQFILSSKKLLLSDSGFYLCAWSDRDRVYNEQFFGPGTRLTVL.

The chain combines TRBV18 with TRBJ1-1, with a weak D call TRBD1 (6 bases). Looked up from germline, CDR1 is KGHSH and CDR2 is LQKENI. The CDR3 spans 16 residues. Trimming cost V 4 bases and J 6 bases, with 21 bases left between them. The CDR3: CASSLWSPGGNAEAFF. In DNA form, the CDR3 reads TGTGCCAGCTCACTTTGGTCCCCTGGGGGCAACGCTGAAGCTTTCTTT.

This clonotype has ten or more counts. The chain has TRBV6-5 and TRBJ2-1; D is ambiguous. V lost 2 bases, J lost 10 bases, and 15 bases lay in between. The length of the CDR3 is 14 residues. CDR1 and CDR2 (germline): MNHEY, SVGAGI. The CDR3 loop reads CASSYGGTDREQFF. The CDR3 nucleotides read TGTGCCAGCAGTTACGGTGGCACGGATCGGGAGCAGTTCTTC.

The chain combines TRBV27 with TRBJ2-7; no definite D call. The CDR3 spans 17 residues. V was shortened by 3 bases and J by 2 bases, with 20 bases between the two germline ends. CDR1 is MNHEY and CDR2 is SMNVEV in the germline V gene (reference sequence). The CDR3 DNA is TGTGCCAGCAGTTTGCGAGGCGCTAACTATATCGCCTACGAGCAGTACTTC. This codes for CASSLRGANYIAYEQYF.

This clonotype was picked up many times. The chain uses TRBV7-8 and TRBJ1-1; D may be TRBD1 (5 bases). Deletions cut 0 bases from V and 1 base from J, with 6 bases between. CDR1 is SGHVS, CDR2 FQNEAQ, per germline. The CDR3 extends over 14 amino acids. CDR3 region: CASSLARGNTEAFF. The CDR3 nucleotides read TGTGCCAGCAGCTTAGCGAGGGGGAACACTGAAGCTTTCTTT.

The chain employs TRBV4-2 and TRBJ1-2; 9 bases are shared with TRBD1. The V gene's germline CDR1 is LGHNA and CDR2 YNFKEQ. With 4 bases clipped from V and 3 bases from J, the junction kept 6 bases outside the gene matches. This CDR3 has 15 residues. In DNA form, the CDR3 reads TGTGCCAGCAGCCTCCAACAGGGGGCTGACTATGGCTACACCTTC. It yields the protein CASSLQQGADYGYTF.

This clonotype showed up many times. The CDR3 region has the DNA TGTGCCAGCAGTGCCCCGGGCGGACGGGGGCGGGAGTTCACAGATACGCAGTATTTT. Translated: CASSAPGGRGREFTDTQYF. This rearrangement joins TRBV12-3 or TRBV12-4 to TRBJ2-3; D possibly corresponds to TRBD2 (7 bases). This CDR3 has 19 residues. With 5 bases removed from V and 2 bases from J, the gap between germline ends came to 26 bases.

In this sample, this clonotype turned up many times. CDR3 region: CASSLGGGIEQFF. CDR3 sequence (DNA): TGTGCCAGCAGCTTAGGCGGGGGGATAGAGCAGTTCTTC. The rearrangement joins TRBV13 to TRBJ2-1, with TRBD2 identical over 7 bases. This CDR3 region has 13 residues. The J segment lost 10 bases and the V segment lost 0 bases, leaving 3 bases of the junction unmatched. Germline-derived CDR1 and CDR2 are PRHDT and FYEKMQ (reference sequence).

This clonotype was recorded a few times. The chain links TRBV5-8 to TRBJ2-2, with a possible D match to TRBD1 (6 bases). The CDR3 totals 17 residues. With 5 bases removed from V and 5 bases from J, the gap between germline ends came to 22 bases. The germline gives CDR1 SGHTS, CDR2 YDEGEE. Here the CDR3 DNA reads TGTGCCAGCAGGCCTGGTGGGGGCGGAGTGAATACCGGGGAGCTGTTTTTT. It codes for CASRPGGGGVNTGELFF. The variable domain in full, with the rest retrieved from reference TRBV5-8 and TRBJ2-2, is EAGVTQSPTHLIKTRGQQATLRCSPISGHTSVYWYQQALGLGLQFLLWYDEGEERNRGNFPPRFSGRQFPNYSSELNVNALELEDSALYLCASRPGGGGVNTGELFFGEGSRLTVL.

CDR3: CASSITGTGVMNEQFF. CDR3 coding DNA: TGTGCCAGCAGCATTACCGGGACAGGGGTTATGAATGAGCAGTTCTTC. The rearrangement joins TRBV13 to TRBJ2-1; 10 nucleotides align to TRBD1. Trimming cost V 5 bases and J 7 bases; bases outside gene matches: 11. The CDR3 totals 16 residues. The germline gives CDR1 PRHDT, CDR2 FYEKMQ (reference sequence).

The chain is built from TRBV27 and TRBJ1-2, with D possibly matching TRBD1 (5 bases). Germline V gene data show CDR1 as MNHEY and CDR2 as SMNVEV (reference sequence). The V and J ends lost 5 bases and 4 bases respectively, with 17 bases between them. This CDR3 region has 15 residues. CDR3 sequence: CASSRNFDSSYGYTF. The CDR3 coding sequence is TGTGCCAGCAGTCGTAATTTTGACAGCAGCTATGGCTACACCTTC.